One and the same sample provided the 18 T cell receptor beta chains below, sequenced in a study of response to subunit inactivated influenza vaccine. TCRdb redid the calling of the RT-PCR reads with MiXCR, one entry per CDR3 protein. The sample includes 500,000 to 600,000 distinct CDR3 sequences, less than 8% of them seen just once. The material sequenced was PBMCs from blood, taken roughly 24 months after vaccination. These receptors were collected from a man between 50 and 70 years old who received an inactivated influenza vaccine.

This sequence joins TRBV5-4 and TRBJ1-1; 8 bases line up with TRBD1. Trimming removed 0 bases from V and 6 bases from J; junction bases left unmatched: 10. The CDR3 is 16 residues long. CDR1 SGHNT and CDR2 YYREEE come from the germline V gene (reference sequence). The CDR3 DNA sequence: TGTGCCAGCAGCTTGGAAGGGCAGGGGGCTTTGTCTGAAGCTTTCTTT. This translates into CASSLEGQGALSEAFF.

J is TRBJ2-7 and V is TRBV15, with D possibly matching TRBD1 (6 bases). V lost 0 bases and J lost 9, with 27 bases in between. The CDR3 is 18 residues long. CDR1 and CDR2 from the germline V gene are LNHNV and YYDKDF (reference sequence). DNA for the CDR3: TGTGCCACCAGCAGAGATCACGACCCGGCGACAGGCATCTCCAGGCAGTACTTC. As protein: CATSRDHDPATGISRQYF.

This clonotype was observed a single time. One junction end does not reproduce the germline sequence, and a read error may be involved. The rearrangement uses TRBV5-1 and TRBJ2-7; 8 bases line up with TRBD1. The length of the CDR3 is 13 residues. Germline V gene lookup returns CDR1 SGHRS and CDR2 YFSETQ. CDR3 DNA sequence: TGCGCCAGCAGGGACGACAGGGGAAACGAGCAGTACTTT. It encodes CASRDDRGNEQYF.

This clonotype was picked up a small number of times. The rearrangement uses TRBV7-2 and TRBJ2-3; D is ambiguous. The CDR3 has 15 residues. The V gene lost 3 bases and the J gene lost 0 bases, with 10 bases spanning the gap. Germline loops: CDR1 SGHTA, CDR2 FQGNSA. CDR3 bases: TGTGCCAGCAGCTTCGGGTCCCTTAGCACAGATACGCAGTATTTT. This gives the protein CASSFGSLSTDTQYF.

The sample holds a few counts of this clonotype. The CDR3 DNA reads TGCGCCAGCAGCCCCCAGGGGACTAGTGGTGTCGCAGATACGCAGTATTTT. Amino acid sequence: CASSPQGTSGVADTQYF. This chain links TRBV4-3 with TRBJ2-3, with 8 bases that match TRBD2. Germline CDR1 reads LGHNA; CDR2 reads YSLEER. The CDR3 totals 17 residues. Trimming took 4 bases from V and 4 from J; bases not matched to a gene: 13.

This clonotype has at least ten counts. This sequence joins TRBV6-5 and TRBJ1-2, with D possibly matching TRBD1 (5 bases). V was trimmed by 4 bases and J by 3 bases, leaving 18 bases between them. This CDR3 comprises 16 residues. Germline CDR1 and CDR2: MNHEY and SVGAGI. CDR3 sequence (DNA): TGTGCCAGCAGTTCCGACCGTCCAGGGCCCTACTATGGCTACACCTTC. Protein: CASSSDRPGPYYGYTF.

This chain uses TRBV10-3 with TRBJ2-5; 9 bases line up with TRBD2. Unmatched junction bases numbered 8, after V lost 1 base and J lost 2 bases. Looked up from germline, CDR1 is ENHRY and CDR2 is SYGVKD. The CDR3 sequence is 17 residues long. The DNA of the CDR3 is TGTGCCATCAGTGAGTTTCGCGGAGCGGGGGGACAAGAGACCCAGTACTTC. This gives the protein CAISEFRGAGGQETQYF.

In this sample, this clonotype turned up a few times. The chain recombines TRBV28 with TRBJ2-7; possibly TRBD1 for D (5 bases). The CDR3 runs 15 residues. V lost 2 bases and J lost 4, with 15 bases in between. Germline CDR1 and CDR2: MDHEN and SYDVKM. CDR3 nucleotide sequence: TGTGCCAGCAGTTTACAGGGCGTTTCTTCGTACGAGCAGTACTTC. Protein: CASSLQGVSSYEQYF.

This sequence joins TRBV5-1 and TRBJ2-2; D possibly corresponds to TRBD1 (8 bases). Per the germline V gene, CDR1 is SGHRS and CDR2 is YFSETQ. The germline V and J ends were trimmed by 5 bases and 9 bases, with 29 bases remaining between them. CDR3 size: 18 residues. The CDR3 nucleotides read TGCGCCAGCAGTCCGGGACCGGGACAGGCCACCGGGAGGCGGGAGCTGTTTTTT. This encodes CASSPGPGQATGRRELFF.

This clonotype was seen a handful of times. The gene calls are TRBV20-1 and TRBJ2-7; TRBD1 aligns across 12 bases. The CDR3 loop spans 14 amino acids. The V gene's germline CDR1 is DFQATT and CDR2 SNEGSKA (reference sequence). V was clipped by 3 bases and J by 9 bases; unmatched bases: 9. CDR3 in amino acids: CSASPGTGGKGQYF. CDR3 DNA sequence: TGCAGTGCTAGTCCCGGGACAGGGGGCAAGGGGCAGTACTTC.

This clonotype was observed many times. The V and J genes are TRBV5-1 and TRBJ2-5; D is ambiguous. The CDR3 extends over 14 amino acids. Germline CDR1 and CDR2: SGHRS and YFSETQ. Trimming left V 1 base short and J 1 base short, with 8 bases between. This chain's CDR3 is CASSLIGVQETQYF. The CDR3 coding sequence is TGCGCCAGCAGCTTGATTGGGGTCCAAGAGACCCAGTACTTC.

This clonotype was counted between two and nine times. CDR3 amino acids: CASSSTRVYPYNEQFF. CDR3 bases: TGTGCCAGCAGCTCAACCCGGGTATACCCATACAATGAGCAGTTCTTC. The genes are TRBV6-2 or TRBV6-3 and TRBJ2-1; D not resolved. Germline CDR1 and CDR2: MNHEY and SVGEGT. Trimming pared 6 bases from V and 4 bases from J, leaving 19 bases between. The CDR3 is made up of 16 amino acids.

This chain links TRBV20-1 with TRBJ2-1, with TRBD2 matching over 7 bases. V gave up 1 base and J gave up 6 bases; unmatched junction bases: 6. The germline V gene encodes CDR1 DFQATT and CDR2 SNEGSKA (reference sequence). CDR3 size: 14 residues. CDR3 sequence: CSARVGGVTNEQFF. The CDR3 coding sequence is TGCAGTGCTAGAGTTGGGGGGGTCACCAATGAGCAGTTCTTC.

The chain couples TRBV5-1 to TRBJ2-1; D might be TRBD1 (5 bases). CDR1 is SGHRS, CDR2 YFSETQ, per germline. CDR3 size: 16 residues. Trimming pared 3 bases from V and 1 base from J, leaving 14 bases between. As DNA, the CDR3 is TGCGCCAGCAGCTCAACAGGTTCCCTTTCCTACAATGAGCAGTTCTTC. Its translation is CASSSTGSLSYNEQFF.

In its sample, this clonotype was seen a few times. This chain links TRBV3-1 with TRBJ1-4, with 7 bases aligning to TRBD1. Looked up from germline, CDR1 is LGHDT and CDR2 is YNNKEL (reference sequence). This CDR3 contains 17 residues. Germline trimming cut 5 bases from V and 0 bases from J; bases unmatched to any gene: 9. CDR3 residues: CASSESGTVATNEKLFF. The CDR3 DNA is TGTGCCAGCAGCGAATCCGGGACAGTGGCAACTAATGAAAAACTGTTTTTT.

This clonotype was observed at least ten times. At one boundary the junction diverges from the germline segment, which might be a read error. The V call is TRBV5-1, the J call TRBJ1-1; D is uncertain. Germline loops: CDR1 SGHRS, CDR2 YFSETQ. This CDR3 contains 11 residues. Written as DNA, the CDR3 is TGTGCCAGCAGCTCGAGCACTGAAGCTTTCTTT. Amino acid sequence: CASSSSTEAFF.

This clonotype has a count of ten or more. Here the CDR3 reads CASSPSGWGNEQFF. CDR3 DNA sequence: TGTGCCAGCAGTCCTTCCGGCTGGGGGAATGAGCAGTTCTTC. J is TRBJ2-1 and V is TRBV6-1, with D perhaps TRBD1 or TRBD2 (5 bases each). The germline V gene encodes CDR1 MNHNS and CDR2 SASEGT. Trimming removed 5 bases at V and 7 bases at J, with 15 bases between. The CDR3 extends over 14 amino acids.

V and J are TRBV28 and TRBJ1-2; D is uncertain. The CDR3 covers 12 residues. The germline gives CDR1 MDHEN, CDR2 SYDVKM. Trimming took 7 bases from V and 4 from J, leaving 10 bases between them. This CDR3 is CASTGGIYGYTF. Here the CDR3 DNA reads TGTGCCAGCACGGGAGGGATCTATGGCTACACCTTC.